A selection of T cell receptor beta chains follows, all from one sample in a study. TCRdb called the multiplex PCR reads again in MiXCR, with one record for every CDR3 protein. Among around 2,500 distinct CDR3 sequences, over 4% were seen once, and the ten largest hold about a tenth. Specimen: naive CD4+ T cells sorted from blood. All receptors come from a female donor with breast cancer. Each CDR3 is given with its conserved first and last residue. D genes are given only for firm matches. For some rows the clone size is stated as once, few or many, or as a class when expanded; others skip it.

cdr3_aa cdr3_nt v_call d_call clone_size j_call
CASSRLGQGHYGYTF TGTGCCAGCAGTCGACTCGGACAGGGACACTATGGCTACACCTTC TRBV12-3/TRBV12-4 TRBD1 medium-sized TRBJ1-2
CASSPGFSYGYTF TGTGCCAGCAGTCCAGGCTTTTCCTATGGCTACACCTTC TRBV12-3/TRBV12-4 . medium-sized TRBJ1-2
CASSLRDRGYGYTF TGTGCCAGCAGTTTAAGGGACAGGGGTTATGGCTACACCTTC TRBV12-3/TRBV12-4 TRBD1 medium-sized TRBJ1-2
CASSLRSGYGYTF TGTGCCAGCAGTTTACGGAGCGGCTATGGCTACACCTTC TRBV12-3/TRBV12-4 . medium-sized TRBJ1-2
CASSLEGLGYTF TGTGCCAGCAGTTTAGAAGGACTAGGCTACACCTTC TRBV12-3/TRBV12-4 . medium-sized TRBJ1-2
CASSPGQGSVGYTF TGTGCCAGCAGTCCGGGACAGGGATCGGTGGGCTACACCTTC TRBV12-3/TRBV12-4 TRBD1 medium-sized TRBJ1-2
CASSPGQGGDGYTF TGTGCCAGCAGCCCGGGACAGGGCGGAGATGGCTACACCTTC TRBV12-3/TRBV12-4 TRBD1 many TRBJ1-2
CASRRGQQGNYGYTF TGTGCCAGCAGACGGGGACAACAGGGAAACTATGGCTACACCTTC TRBV12-3/TRBV12-4 . medium-sized TRBJ1-2
CASSLGTYGYTF TGTGCCAGCAGTTTAGGGACATATGGCTACACCTTC TRBV12-3/TRBV12-4 . medium-sized TRBJ1-2
CASREGTVYGYTF TGTGCCAGCAGGGAGGGGACAGTCTATGGCTACACCTTC TRBV12-3/TRBV12-4 TRBD1 medium-sized TRBJ1-2
CASSTGERYGYTF TGTGCCAGCAGCACAGGGGAACGCTATGGCTACACCTTC TRBV12-3/TRBV12-4 TRBD1 medium-sized TRBJ1-2
CASSGQTTNYGYTF TGTGCCAGCAGTGGACAGACGACAAACTATGGCTACACCTTC TRBV12-3/TRBV12-4 . medium-sized TRBJ1-2
CASSAPGYGYTF TGTGCCAGCAGTGCTCCAGGGTATGGCTACACCTTC TRBV12-3/TRBV12-4 . medium-sized TRBJ1-2
CASSLVGTELRGGYTF TGTGCCAGCAGTTTAGTGGGGACAGAGTTGCGTGGTGGCTACACCTTC TRBV12-3/TRBV12-4 TRBD1 many TRBJ1-2
CASIPSGTELYGYTF TGTGCCAGCATTCCATCCGGGACAGAGCTTTATGGCTACACCTTC TRBV12-3/TRBV12-4 TRBD1 many TRBJ1-2
CASSQLRGPVGYGYTF TGTGCCAGCAGTCAGCTACGAGGGCCCGTAGGCTATGGCTACACCTTC TRBV12-3/TRBV12-4 . . TRBJ1-2
CASSLRGGRGYGYTF TGTGCCAGCAGTTTACGGGGAGGTCGGGGCTATGGCTACACCTTC TRBV12-3/TRBV12-4 . medium-sized TRBJ1-2
CASSLVQGNGYTF TGTGCCAGCAGTTTAGTACAGGGAAATGGCTACACCTTC TRBV12-3/TRBV12-4 . medium-sized TRBJ1-2
CASSFRQGSAYGYTF TGTGCCAGCAGTTTTCGACAGGGGTCGGCCTATGGCTACACCTTC TRBV12-3/TRBV12-4 TRBD1 medium-sized TRBJ1-2
CASSWRSEAGYTF TGTGCCAGCAGTTGGAGGTCGGAAGCTGGCTACACCTTC TRBV12-3/TRBV12-4 . medium-sized TRBJ1-2
CASSRTPNYGYTF TGTGCCAGCAGCCGGACGCCTAACTATGGCTACACCTTC TRBV12-3/TRBV12-4 . medium-sized TRBJ1-2
CASRLGQEANYGYTF TGTGCCAGCAGATTGGGACAGGAAGCTAACTATGGCTACACCTTC TRBV12-3/TRBV12-4 TRBD1 medium-sized TRBJ1-2
CASGQLNYGYTF TGTGCCAGCGGCCAGCTTAACTATGGCTACACCTTC TRBV12-3/TRBV12-4 . large TRBJ1-2
CASSSGFLGYTF TGTGCCAGCAGTTCCGGCTTCCTTGGCTACACCTTC TRBV12-3/TRBV12-4 . medium-sized TRBJ1-2
CASRRPGQQYRYTF TGTGCCAGCAGGCGCCCGGGACAGCAGTATCGCTACACCTTC TRBV12-3/TRBV12-4 TRBD1 medium-sized TRBJ1-2
CASSLSLQGLDGYTF TGTGCCAGCAGTTTAAGCCTGCAGGGGTTAGATGGCTACACCTTC TRBV12-3/TRBV12-4 . medium-sized TRBJ1-2
CASRGQAYYGYTF TGTGCCAGCAGGGGACAGGCTTACTATGGCTACACCTTC TRBV12-3/TRBV12-4 TRBD1 medium-sized TRBJ1-2
CASSYGSYGYTF TGTGCCAGCAGTTATGGATCCTATGGCTACACCTTC TRBV12-3/TRBV12-4 . . TRBJ1-2
CASTSLGSYGYTF TGTGCCAGCACCTCCCTGGGATCCTATGGCTACACCTTC TRBV12-3/TRBV12-4 . medium-sized TRBJ1-2
CASSLGQGYGYTF TGTGCCAGCAGTCTGGGACAGGGGTATGGCTACACCTTC TRBV12-3/TRBV12-4 TRBD1 medium-sized TRBJ1-2
CASSLFRKDGYTF TGTGCCAGCAGTTTATTCAGGAAAGATGGCTACACCTTC TRBV12-3/TRBV12-4 . medium-sized TRBJ1-2